This TCR beta chain was captured in a study of circulating and synovial CD4+ cells in juvenile arthritis. The repertoire was sequenced with immunoSEQ multiplex PCR; TCRdb's copy has only in-frame clones and lacks some. The data show around 32,000 clones, roughly 96% seen once. As concerns this clone: The antigen remains undetermined.

The study, taken as a whole, reports: Bulk blood CD4 samples held at least an order of magnitude more or fewer genomes than CPL. These blood cells shared more CDR3 sequences with synovium than bulk blood.

This CDR3 contains 14 residues. V lost 2 bases to trimming and J lost 4 bases; unmatched junction nucleotides: 4. CDR1 and CDR2 (germline): MNHEY, SMNVEV (reference sequence). Sequenced material: CD4+ T cells from blood. The sequence derives from a human donor with juvenile idiopathic arthritis. V usage is TRBV27 and J usage is TRBJ2-7; 8 bases are shared with TRBD2. Here the CDR3 reads CASSLEGTRYEQYF. Here the CDR3 DNA reads TGTGCCAGCAGTTTAGAGGGGACTAGGTACGAGCAGTACTTC.